This TCR beta chain was captured by sequencing in a study of cytomegalovirus exposure and HLA in healthy donors. Overall study results and limits: Most observed TCR sequences were rare, whereas some public TCRs were detected in many donors. The study had only CMV serostatus as immune exposure information. An analysis was carried out at a later point. It showed that HLA-associated TCR beta chains were more clonally expanded than equally common non-associated chains.

Researchers ran the PCR with 60 Vbeta and 13 Jbeta primers. Produced via immunoSEQ multiplex PCR; TCRdb's table is partial and in-frame only. The sample holds about 59,000 clones, roughly 83% seen once. To note about this clone: The antigen is not known. The sample holds other DNA sequences that translate to the same CDR3.

Unrecorded immune exposure was likely among donors, who were nominally healthy when sampled. Trimming took 3 bases from V and 5 from J; bases not matched to a gene: 12. Germline V gives CDR1 SGHRS, CDR2 YFSETQ. CDR3 length: 16 residues. The chain recombines TRBV5-1 with TRBJ1-2, with 8 bases identical to TRBD1. The TCR was taken from a human donor in good health. The sequenced sample was PBMCs. CDR3 coding DNA: TGCGCCAGCAGCTCGGATGGGTCAGGGGGCAGGTATGGCTACACCTTC. Amino acid sequence: CASSSDGSGGRYGYTF. The entire variable domain, with the rest obtained from reference TRBV5-1 and TRBJ1-2, is as follows: KAGVTQTPRYLIKTRGQQVTLSCSPISGHRSVSWYQQTPGQGLQFLFEYFSETQRNKGNFPGRFSGRQFSNSRSEMNVSTLELGDSALYLCASSSDGSGGRYGYTFGSGTRLTVV.